This T cell receptor (beta chain) was profiled in a study of cytomegalovirus exposure and HLA in healthy donors. Overall study findings and caveats: TCR beta chains numbering more than 150 were designated cytomegalovirus-associated. An analysis that was carried out later associated 15,000 to 20,000 TCR beta sequences with HLA alleles at 0.05 false discovery rate. As a later analysis showed, a missense DCLRE1C variant was linked to trimming of TCR beta V- and J-genes.

Primers: 60 Vbeta forward and 13 Jbeta reverse. TCRdb's copy holds only in-frame clones and misses some; the assay was immunoSEQ multiplex PCR. The sample records over 150,000 clones, 65% to 85% being singletons. Regarding this clone: Its antigen is undetermined.

CDR3 length equals 19 residues. Trimming took off 2 bases at V and 3 bases at J, with 23 bases between the two ends. Germline V gives CDR1 SEHNR, CDR2 FQNEAQ (reference sequence). This chain links TRBV7-9 with TRBJ1-5, with D uncertain. The receptor was derived from a young woman in good health and CMV-seronegative. What was sequenced was PBMCs. This CDR3 reads CASSLISGSVSDNNQPQHF. CDR3 bases: TGTGCCAGCAGCTTAATTTCTGGGTCCGTTTCCGACAACAATCAGCCCCAGCATTTT. The entire variable domain, with the rest obtained from reference TRBV7-9 and TRBJ1-5, is as follows: DTGVSQNPRHKITKRGQNVTFRCDPISEHNRLYWYRQTLGQGPEFLTYFQNEAQLEKSRLLSDRFSAERPKGSFSTLEIQRTEQGDSAMYLCASSLISGSVSDNNQPQHFGDGTRLSIL.